This entry lists 9 T cell receptor beta chains sequenced from one sample in a study of neurological immune-mediated disorders. TCRdb ran MiXCR on the 5' RACE reads and lists one entry per CDR3 protein. The sample yields about 44,000 distinct CDR3 sequences, 20% to 25% seen once. Time point of the sample: technical triplicate 3. Sequencing was carried out using PBMCs. These receptors all come from a man aged 60 to 69 with HTLV-1-associated myelopathy (HAM/TSP).

Concerning this clonotype itself: This sequence may be a read error, since a much larger clone differs from it by one base. The chain recombines TRBV5-1 with TRBJ1-1, with no clear D. Germline CDR1 and CDR2: SGHRS and YFSETQ. V was trimmed by 4 bases and J by 6 bases, leaving 13 bases between them. The CDR3 totals 13 residues. CDR3 nucleotide sequence: TGCGCCAGCAGCACGGAAAGGGTTGCTGAAGCTTTCTTT. It specifies CASSTERVAEAFF.

This clonotype has only one observation. The V call is TRBV5-1, the J call TRBJ2-1; 10 bases map to TRBD2. The CDR3 totals 15 residues. V gave up 2 bases and J gave up 5 bases; unmatched junction bases: 4. Germline CDR1 reads SGHRS; CDR2 reads YFSETQ. The CDR3 loop is CASSFRAGGDNEQFF. The CDR3 DNA reads as TGCGCCAGCAGCTTCAGAGCGGGAGGGGACAATGAGCAGTTCTTC.

In its sample, this clonotype was seen many times. V usage is TRBV12-3 or TRBV12-4 and J usage is TRBJ1-1; 8 nucleotides line up with TRBD1. V lost 5 bases and J lost 8; bases outside the gene matches: 1. The CDR3 loop spans 11 amino acids. The CDR3 spells CASSPGGEAFF. The CDR3 bases are TGTGCCAGCAGTCCAGGGGGCGAAGCTTTCTTT.

Regarding this clonotype: It may be a read error: a sequence one base away is much more abundant. J is TRBJ1-4 and V is TRBV6-5; D is uncertain. V was pared by 4 bases and J by 9 bases, with 15 bases between. CDR1 MNHEY and CDR2 SVGAGI come from the germline V gene. This CDR3 region has 14 residues. Written as DNA, the CDR3 is TGTGCCAGCAGTTTTAACCAATGGAATAAAAAACTGTTTTTT. Its translation is CASSFNQWNKKLFF.

This clonotype showed up many times. The V and J genes are TRBV12-3 or TRBV12-4 and TRBJ2-2, with 11 positions matching TRBD2. V shed 5 bases and J 7 bases; nucleotides not matched to a gene: 6. The CDR3 covers 15 residues. CDR3 sequence: CASSRTSGSIGELFF. CDR3 sequence (DNA): TGTGCCAGCAGTAGGACTAGCGGGTCTATCGGGGAGCTGTTTTTT.

This clonotype came up many times. This chain connects TRBV5-1 to TRBJ2-1; the match to TRBD1 covers 7 bases. The CDR3 totals 15 residues. Germline assignment: CDR1 SGHRS and CDR2 YFSETQ. Trimming took 1 base from V and 6 from J; bases not matched to a gene: 7. DNA for the CDR3: TGCGCCAGCAGCTTGATGGCAGGGGGAAGCAATGAGCAGTTCTTC. Its protein product is CASSLMAGGSNEQFF.

This clonotype was detected ten times or more. The chain uses TRBV12-3 or TRBV12-4 and TRBJ2-5; no reliable D call. Trimming stripped 8 bases from V and 1 base from J, with 5 bases between. There are 11 residues in the CDR3. The CDR3 bases are TGTGCCAGCGGCCTCCAAGAGACCCAGTACTTC. Translated: CASGLQETQYF.

This clonotype came up many times. The V call is TRBV20-1, the J call TRBJ2-7; 10 bases map to TRBD1. V was clipped by 3 bases and J by 4 bases; unmatched bases: 6. The V gene's germline CDR1 is DFQATT and CDR2 SNEGSKA (reference sequence). This CDR3 comprises 14 residues. This CDR3 reads CSASPPGQGYEQYF. DNA for the CDR3: TGCAGTGCTAGCCCACCGGGACAGGGGTACGAGCAGTACTTC.

This clonotype has a handful of counts. The chain links TRBV4-1 to TRBJ2-3; D might be TRBD1 or TRBD2, each matching 6 bases. Germline loops: CDR1 MGHRA, CDR2 YSYEKL. CDR3 size: 16 residues. V was clipped by 3 bases and J by 3 bases, with 16 bases between them. CDR3 nucleotides: TGCGCCAGCAGCCAGGGAGGACGGGGGCGGACAGATACGCAGTATTTT. This gives the protein CASSQGGRGRTDTQYF.